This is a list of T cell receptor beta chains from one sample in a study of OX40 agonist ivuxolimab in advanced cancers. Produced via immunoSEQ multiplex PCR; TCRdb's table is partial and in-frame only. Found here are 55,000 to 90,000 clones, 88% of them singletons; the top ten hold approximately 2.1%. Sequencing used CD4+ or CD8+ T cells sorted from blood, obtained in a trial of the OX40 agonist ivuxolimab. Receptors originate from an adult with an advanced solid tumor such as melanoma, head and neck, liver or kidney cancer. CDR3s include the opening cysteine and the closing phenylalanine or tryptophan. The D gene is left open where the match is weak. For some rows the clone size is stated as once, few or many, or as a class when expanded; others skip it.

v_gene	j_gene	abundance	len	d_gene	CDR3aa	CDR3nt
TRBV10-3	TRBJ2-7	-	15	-	CAISDGTYPDYEQYF	TGTGCCATCAGTGATGGGACATACCCTGACTACGAGCAGTACTTC
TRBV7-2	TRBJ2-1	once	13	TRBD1	CASSSNRGDEQFF	TGTGCCAGCAGCTCAAACAGGGGAGATGAGCAGTTCTTC
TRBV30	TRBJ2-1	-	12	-	CAWRQVGGKQFF	TGTGCCTGGAGGCAGGTAGGGGGGAAGCAGTTCTTC
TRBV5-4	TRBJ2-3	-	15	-	CASSLEDGLKDTQYF	TGTGCCAGCAGCTTGGAGGACGGTCTAAAGGATACGCAGTATTTT
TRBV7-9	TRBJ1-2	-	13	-	CASSLAGGAGYTF	TGTGCCAGCAGCTTAGCGGGGGGCGCCGGCTACACCTTC
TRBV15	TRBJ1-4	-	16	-	CATSRVNKGLNEKLFF	TGTGCCACCAGCAGAGTTAACAAGGGACTTAATGAAAAACTGTTTTTT
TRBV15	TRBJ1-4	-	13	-	CATSRATTRKLFF	TGTGCCACCAGCAGGGCCACCACAAGAAAACTGTTTTTT
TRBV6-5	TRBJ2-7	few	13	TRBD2	CASSEREAYEQYF	TGTGCCAGCAGTGAGCGGGAGGCCTACGAGCAGTACTTC
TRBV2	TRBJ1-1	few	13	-	CASSAVMNTEAFF	TGTGCCAGTTCAGCAGTCATGAACACTGAAGCTTTCTTT
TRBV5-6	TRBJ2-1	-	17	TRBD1	CASSLDGDSHTYNEQFF	TGTGCCAGCAGCTTGGATGGGGACAGCCATACCTACAATGAGCAGTTCTTC
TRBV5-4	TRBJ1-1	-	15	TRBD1	CASSSPGQGAAEAFF	TGTGCCAGCAGCTCCCCGGGACAGGGGGCCGCTGAAGCTTTCTTT
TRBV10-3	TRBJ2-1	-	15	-	CAISESQGRRDEQFF	TGTGCCATCAGTGAGTCCCAGGGGAGGCGAGATGAGCAGTTCTTC
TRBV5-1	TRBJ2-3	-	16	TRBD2	CASSSVAGGHTDTQYF	TGCGCCAGCAGTTCTGTAGCGGGGGGGCACACAGATACGCAGTATTTT
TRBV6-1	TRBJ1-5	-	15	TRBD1	CASSAGTGGNQPQHF	TGTGCCAGCAGTGCAGGGACAGGGGGTAATCAGCCCCAGCATTTT
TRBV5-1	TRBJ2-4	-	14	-	CASSPDTELDIQYF	TGCGCCAGCAGCCCGGACACGGAATTGGACATTCAGTACTTC
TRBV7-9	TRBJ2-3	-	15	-	CASSLLGGPTDTQYF	TGTGCCAGCAGCTTATTAGGAGGGCCCACAGATACGCAGTATTTT
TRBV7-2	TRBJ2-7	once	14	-	CASTARTSTYEQYF	TGTGCCAGCACCGCACGAACCAGCACCTACGAGCAGTACTTC
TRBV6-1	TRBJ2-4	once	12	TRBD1	CASADRANIQYF	TGTGCCAGCGCGGACAGGGCGAACATTCAGTACTTC
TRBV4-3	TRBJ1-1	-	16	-	CASSQAPGLEATEAFF	TGCGCCAGCAGCCAAGCCCCGGGACTTGAGGCCACTGAAGCTTTCTTT
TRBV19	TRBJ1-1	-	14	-	CASSGWWRSTEAFF	TGTGCCAGTAGTGGGTGGTGGAGGAGCACTGAAGCTTTCTTT
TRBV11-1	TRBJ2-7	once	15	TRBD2	CASSLVTSGRYEQYF	TGTGCCAGCAGCTTAGTAACTAGCGGGAGATACGAGCAGTACTTC
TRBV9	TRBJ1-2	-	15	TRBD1	CASSFAAGTVYGYTF	TGTGCCAGCAGCTTCGCCGCCGGGACAGTCTATGGCTACACCTTC
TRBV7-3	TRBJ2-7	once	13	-	CASSFGRGYEQYF	TGTGCCAGCAGCTTCGGCAGGGGCTACGAGCAGTACTTC
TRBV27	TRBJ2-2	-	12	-	CASGRRGRELFF	TGTGCCAGCGGACGCAGGGGAAGGGAGCTGTTTTTT
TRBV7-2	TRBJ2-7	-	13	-	CASSRPGKREQYF	TGTGCCAGCAGCCGACCAGGGAAACGCGAGCAGTACTTC
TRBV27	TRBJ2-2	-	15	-	CASRRGDRGTGELFF	TGTGCCAGCAGACGGGGGGACAGAGGGACCGGGGAGCTGTTTTTT
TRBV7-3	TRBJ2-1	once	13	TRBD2	CASSLGLAGAQFF	TGTGCCAGCAGCTTAGGGCTAGCGGGAGCGCAGTTCTTC
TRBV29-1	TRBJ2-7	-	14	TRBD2	CSVIRTSIVYEQYF	TGCAGCGTTATCCGGACTAGCATCGTCTACGAGCAGTACTTC
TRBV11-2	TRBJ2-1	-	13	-	CASSLSPDGEQFF	TGTGCCAGCAGCTTGAGTCCCGACGGTGAGCAGTTCTTC
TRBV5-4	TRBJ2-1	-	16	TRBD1	CASSTGQGRSYNEQFF	TGTGCCAGCAGCACGGGACAGGGCCGCTCCTACAATGAGCAGTTCTTC
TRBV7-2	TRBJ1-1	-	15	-	CASSLAGVMNTEAFF	TGTGCCAGCAGCTTAGCTGGGGTGATGAACACTGAAGCTTTCTTT
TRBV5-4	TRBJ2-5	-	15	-	CASSSAGLLSETQYF	TGTGCCAGCAGCTCCGCGGGCCTCCTTAGTGAGACCCAGTACTTC
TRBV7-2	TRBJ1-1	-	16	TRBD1	CASSLGSGGLNTEAFF	TGTGCCAGCAGCTTAGGCTCAGGGGGTTTAAACACTGAAGCTTTCTTT
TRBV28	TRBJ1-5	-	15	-	CASSFPTGSNQPQHF	TGTGCCAGCAGCTTCCCGACAGGTTCCAATCAGCCCCAGCATTTT
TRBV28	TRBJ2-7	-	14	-	CASRQPGQTYEQYF	TGTGCCAGCAGGCAACCGGGACAAACCTACGAGCAGTACTTC
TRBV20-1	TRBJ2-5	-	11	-	CSAEDGITQYF	TGCAGTGCTGAGGACGGGATCACCCAGTACTTC
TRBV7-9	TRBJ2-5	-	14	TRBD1	CASSLTGGRETQYF	TGTGCCAGCAGCTTAACAGGGGGCAGAGAGACCCAGTACTTC
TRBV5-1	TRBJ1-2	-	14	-	CASSLGGGSYGYTF	TGCGCCAGCAGCTTGGGAGGTGGTTCCTATGGCTACACCTTC
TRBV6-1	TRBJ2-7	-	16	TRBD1	CASSEAGGQGAYEQYF	TGTGCCAGCAGTGAAGCGGGTGGCCAGGGGGCGTACGAGCAGTACTTC
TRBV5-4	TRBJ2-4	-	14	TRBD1	CASSPGQGENIQYF	TGTGCCAGCAGCCCGGGACAGGGAGAAAACATTCAGTACTTC
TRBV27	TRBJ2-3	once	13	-	CASSSRGGDTQYF	TGTGCCAGCAGTTCAAGGGGTGGAGATACGCAGTATTTT
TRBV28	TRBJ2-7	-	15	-	CASSAGTAGYDEQYF	TGTGCCAGCAGCGCCGGGACGGCGGGCTACGACGAGCAGTACTTC
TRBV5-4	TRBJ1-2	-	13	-	CASSFGQNYGYTF	TGTGCCAGCAGCTTCGGACAGAACTATGGCTACACCTTC
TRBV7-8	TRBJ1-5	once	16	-	CASAPITVTGPQPQHF	TGTGCCAGCGCCCCAATTACTGTCACGGGTCCCCAGCCCCAGCATTTT
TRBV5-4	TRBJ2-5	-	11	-	CASSLKETQYF	TGTGCCAGCAGCTTGAAGGAGACCCAGTACTTC
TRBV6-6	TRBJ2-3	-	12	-	CASSYAEDTQYF	TGTGCCAGCAGTTACGCGGAAGATACGCAGTATTTT
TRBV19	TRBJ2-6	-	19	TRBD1	CASSPRRDRDYSGANVLTF	TGTGCCAGTAGTCCGCGCCGGGACAGGGATTACTCTGGGGCCAACGTCCTGACTTTC
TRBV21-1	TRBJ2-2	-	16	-	CASSTRLTGDHGELFF	TGTGCCAGCAGCACACGACTCACAGGGGACCACGGGGAGCTGTTTTTT
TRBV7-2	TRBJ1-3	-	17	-	CASSPAKGQLSGNTIYF	TGTGCCAGCAGCCCCGCAAAGGGGCAATTGTCTGGAAACACCATATATTTT
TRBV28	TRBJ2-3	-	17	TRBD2	CASSLPGLAGGPSTQYF	TGTGCCAGCAGTTTACCAGGACTAGCGGGAGGACCAAGTACGCAGTATTTT
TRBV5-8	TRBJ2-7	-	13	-	CASSLGAGREQYF	TGTGCCAGCAGCTTGGGGGCAGGTCGGGAGCAGTACTTC
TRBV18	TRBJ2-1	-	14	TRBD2	CASSASGTSNEQFF	TGTGCCAGCTCAGCCTCCGGGACTAGCAATGAGCAGTTCTTC
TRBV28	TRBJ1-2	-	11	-	CASSTGWGYTF	TGTGCCAGCAGCACAGGATGGGGCTACACCTTC
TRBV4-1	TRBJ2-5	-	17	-	CASSQDRGRGGQETQYF	TGCGCCAGCAGCCAAGATCGAGGGAGAGGGGGGCAAGAGACCCAGTACTTC
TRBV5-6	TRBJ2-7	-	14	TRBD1	CASSLYRGTYEQYF	TGTGCCAGCAGCTTATACAGGGGAACCTACGAGCAGTACTTC
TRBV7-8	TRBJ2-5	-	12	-	CASSQGQETQYF	TGTGCCAGCAGCCAGGGACAAGAGACCCAGTACTTC
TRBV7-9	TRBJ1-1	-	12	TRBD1	CASSLDRGEAFF	TGTGCCAGCAGCTTAGACAGGGGTGAAGCTTTCTTT
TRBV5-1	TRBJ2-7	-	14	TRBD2	CASSRLAGEGEQYF	TGCGCCAGCAGCAGGTTAGCGGGAGAGGGGGAGCAGTACTTC
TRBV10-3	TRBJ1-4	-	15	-	CAISESSEPNEKLFF	TGTGCCATCAGTGAGTCGTCCGAACCTAATGAAAAACTGTTTTTT